The 30 T cell receptor beta chains in this list originate from one sample, sequenced in a study of T cell responses to AZD1222 COVID-19 vaccine. The repertoire was sequenced with immunoSEQ multiplex PCR; TCRdb's copy has only in-frame clones and lacks some. The profile covers tens of thousands of clones, with roughly nine tenths appearing a single time and roughly 3% taken by the ten largest. The sequenced sample was peripheral blood, obtained 28 days after the second AZD1222 dose. Receptor source: an adult who received the AZD1222 COVID-19 vaccine.

This clone is a singleton in its sample. V gene TRBV5-6 combines with J gene TRBJ1-3, with D possibly being TRBD1 (6 bases). Trimming shortened V by 4 bases and J by 0 bases, and 11 bases separated the two germline ends. Germline V lookup: CDR1 SGHDT, CDR2 YYEEEE. The CDR3 has 15 residues. The CDR3 nucleotides are TGTGCCAGCAGCCCAGTGACAGGCTCTGGAAACACCATATATTTT. Translated, it gives CASSPVTGSGNTIYF. Drawing the rest from reference TRBV5-6 and TRBJ1-3, the complete variable domain is DAGVTQSPTHLIKTRGQQVTLRCSPKSGHDTVSWYQQALGQGPQFIFQYYEEEERQRGNFPDRFSGHQFPNYSSELNVNALLLGDSALYLCASSPVTGSGNTIYFGEGSWLTVV.

V usage is TRBV9 and J usage is TRBJ1-6, with 10 bases that match TRBD1. There are 13 residues in the CDR3. Trimming took 4 bases from V and 11 from J; bases not matched to a gene: 3. Looked up from germline, CDR1 is SGDLS and CDR2 is YYNGEE. CDR3 protein: CASSPGQGAPLHF. The CDR3 region has the DNA TGTGCCAGCAGCCCAGGACAGGGGGCACCCCTCCACTTT.

This clone was seen a handful of times. The same CDR3 also results from other DNA sequences found in this sample. The chain combines TRBV7-2 with TRBJ1-4; D might be TRBD1 (6 bases). There are 16 residues in the CDR3. V dropped 4 bases and J dropped 0 bases, with 12 bases sitting between them. From germline, CDR1 is SGHTA and CDR2 FQGNSA. The CDR3: CASSSRGGATNEKLFF. CDR3 coding DNA: TGTGCCAGCAGCTCTAGAGGGGGAGCAACTAATGAAAAACTGTTTTTT.

The chain uses TRBV5-6 and TRBJ2-7; 7 bases map to TRBD2. Germline V CDR1 and CDR2: SGHDT, YYEEEE. The V gene end was trimmed by 4 bases and the J gene end by 1 base; junction bases not matched to a gene: 5. This CDR3 contains 14 residues. CDR3 sequence reads: CASSRDYGSYEQYF. CDR3 in DNA: TGTGCCAGCAGCCGGGACTACGGGTCCTACGAGCAGTACTTC.

The chain carries TRBV7-2 and TRBJ2-6, with D hard to call. The germline gives CDR1 SGHTA, CDR2 FQGNSA. V lost 4 bases to trimming and J lost 1 base, with 11 bases between them. This CDR3 has 16 residues. CDR3 protein: CASSSAVPSGANVLTF. DNA of the CDR3: TGTGCCAGCAGCTCCGCCGTCCCGTCTGGGGCCAACGTCCTGACTTTC.

With respect to this clone: The sample contains more than one DNA sequence encoding this CDR3. J is TRBJ1-1 and V is TRBV6-5; no clear D gene. Looked up from germline, CDR1 is MNHEY and CDR2 is SVGAGI. V lost 2 bases and J lost 2, with 6 bases in between. The CDR3 consists of 13 residues. The DNA for the CDR3 is TGTGCCAGCAGTTACAGAGGAAACACTGAAGCTTTCTTT. It specifies CASSYRGNTEAFF.

The chain uses TRBV19 and TRBJ1-2; no firm D call. The CDR3 is 16 residues long. With 4 bases removed from V and 4 bases from J, the gap between germline ends came to 19 bases. Germline CDR1 and CDR2: LNHDA and SQIVND (reference sequence). The CDR3, as DNA: TGTGCCAGTAGTACCGCCGTCTTCGGAGGAGGCTATGGCTACACCTTC. Its translation is CASSTAVFGGGYGYTF.

This clone was observed a single time. This chain uses TRBV28 with TRBJ1-1; no reliable D call. Trimming removed 6 bases from V and 6 bases from J, with 11 bases in between. CDR1 and CDR2 (germline): MDHEN, SYDVKM. This CDR3 contains 12 residues. CDR3 sequence: CASSYRSAEAFF. The CDR3 DNA reads as TGTGCCAGCAGCTATCGCAGCGCTGAAGCTTTCTTT. Drawing the rest from reference TRBV28 and TRBJ1-1, the complete variable domain is DVKVTQSSRYLVKRTGEKVFLECVQDMDHENMFWYRQDPGLGLRLIYFSYDVKMKEKGDIPEGYSVSREKKERFSLILESASTNQTSMYLCASSYRSAEAFFGQGTRLTVV.

The chain combines TRBV28 with TRBJ2-3; 9 bases line up with TRBD2. Losses at the gene ends were 7 bases for V and 1 base for J; bases not matched to a gene: 3. The germline gives CDR1 MDHEN, CDR2 SYDVKM. This CDR3 contains 14 residues. CDR3 sequence reads: CASTLAGGTDTQYF. In nucleotides, the CDR3 is TGTGCCAGCACCTTAGCGGGGGGCACAGATACGCAGTATTTT. The variable domain in full, completed from reference TRBV28 and TRBJ2-3, reads DVKVTQSSRYLVKRTGEKVFLECVQDMDHENMFWYRQDPGLGLRLIYFSYDVKMKEKGDIPEGYSVSREKKERFSLILESASTNQTSMYLCASTLAGGTDTQYFGPGTRLTVL.

The chain combines TRBV6-5 with TRBJ1-2; 8 bases are a match to TRBD1. CDR1 MNHEY and CDR2 SVGAGI come from the germline V gene. This CDR3 comprises 13 residues. Trimming removed 9 bases from V and 2 bases from J; junction bases left unmatched: 5. The CDR3 loop is CASRTGLNYGYTF. In nucleotides, the CDR3 is TGTGCCAGTCGGACAGGGTTGAACTATGGCTACACCTTC.

The rearrangement uses TRBV5-1 and TRBJ1-5; D not resolved. CDR1 and CDR2 from the germline V gene are SGHRS and YFSETQ. The CDR3 runs to 13 residues. V was shortened by 4 bases and J by 1 base, with 6 bases between the two germline ends. The CDR3 reads CASSLKSNQPQHF. In DNA, the CDR3 is TGCGCCAGCAGCCTAAAAAGCAATCAGCCCCAGCATTTT. The full variable domain, its missing parts supplied by reference TRBV5-1 and TRBJ1-5, is KAGVTQTPRYLIKTRGQQVTLSCSPISGHRSVSWYQQTPGQGLQFLFEYFSETQRNKGNFPGRFSGRQFSNSRSEMNVSTLELGDSALYLCASSLKSNQPQHFGDGTRLSIL.

This rearrangement joins TRBV19 to TRBJ1-6; TRBD1 might be the D (5 bases). The CDR3 runs 15 residues. Germline V gene data show CDR1 as LNHDA and CDR2 as SQIVND (reference sequence). V was shortened by 3 bases and J by 7 bases, with 13 bases between the two germline ends. The CDR3 region has the DNA TGTGCCAGTAGTATGGCCGACAGAGCGAATTCACCCCTCCACTTT. Translation gives CASSMADRANSPLHF.

This clone was picked up one time. The J gene is TRBJ2-2, the V gene TRBV18; 7 bases are a match to TRBD1. The CDR3 loop spans 15 amino acids. With 6 bases clipped from V and 6 bases from J, the junction kept 10 bases outside the gene matches. Looked up from germline, CDR1 is KGHSH and CDR2 is LQKENI. CDR3 protein: CASSQGQRRAGELFF. As DNA, the CDR3 is TGTGCCAGCTCCCAGGGACAGCGTCGTGCCGGGGAGCTGTTTTTT.

The rearrangement joins TRBV4-1 to TRBJ1-5; a weak D match, TRBD1 (5 bases). This CDR3 is built from 15 residues. The germline gives CDR1 MGHRA, CDR2 YSYEKL. Trimming pared 3 bases from V and 0 bases from J, leaving 9 bases between. The DNA of the CDR3 is TGCGCCAGCAGCCACACAGGAGATAGCAATCAGCCCCAGCATTTT. It codes for CASSHTGDSNQPQHF.

The gene calls are TRBV12-3 or TRBV12-4 and TRBJ1-2; D may be TRBD1 (6 bases). The V and J ends lost 1 base and 7 bases respectively, with 10 bases between them. The CDR3 consists of 13 residues. The CDR3, as DNA: TGTGCCAGCAGTTTAGGACAGGTCAGTGGCTACACCTTC. Its translation is CASSLGQVSGYTF.

V usage is TRBV9 and J usage is TRBJ2-5; 7 bases line up with TRBD2. The V and J ends lost 0 bases and 2 bases, in that order; junction bases with no gene match: 7. This CDR3 is 16 amino acids long. Germline CDR1 SGDLS, CDR2 YYNGEE. In DNA, the CDR3 is TGTGCCAGCAGCGTAGGACCTGGGAGGGGTCAAGAGACCCAGTACTTC. Translation: CASSVGPGRGQETQYF.

The J gene is TRBJ2-5, the V gene TRBV24-1; the D gene is possibly TRBD1 (6 bases). There are 15 residues in the CDR3. Trimming pared 4 bases from V and 0 bases from J, leaving 11 bases between. Germline lookup yields CDR1 KGHDR and CDR2 SFDVKD. CDR3 protein: CATSDRGTHQETQYF. The CDR3 region has the DNA TGTGCCACCAGTGACCGTGGGACACACCAAGAGACCCAGTACTTC.

This sequence joins TRBV6-6 and TRBJ1-3; D might be TRBD1 (6 bases). Per germline, CDR1 MNHNY and CDR2 SVGAGI (reference sequence). V dropped 4 bases and J dropped 0 bases, with 10 bases sitting between them. This CDR3 region has 15 residues. CDR3 region: CASSSGTISGNTIYF. DNA of the CDR3: TGTGCCAGCAGTTCCGGGACAATCTCTGGAAACACCATATATTTT.

The chain links TRBV11-3 to TRBJ2-1; 10 bases agree with TRBD1. J gave up 2 bases and V 5 bases, and 3 bases lay outside the gene matches. This CDR3 has 15 amino acids. From germline, CDR1 is SGHNT and CDR2 YENEEA. CDR3 protein: CASSQGTGAYNEQFF. DNA of the CDR3: TGTGCCAGCAGCCAGGGGACAGGGGCCTACAATGAGCAGTTCTTC.

This clone was seen just once. CDR3 residues: CASSLASNSGNTIYF. CDR3 in DNA: TGTGCCAGCAGCTTGGCCAGTAACTCTGGAAACACCATATATTTT. This chain connects TRBV5-8 to TRBJ1-3; no firm D call. The length of the CDR3 is 15 residues. Germline values: CDR1 SGHTS, CDR2 YDEGEE. V was cut by 0 bases and J by 0 bases, with 7 bases left in between.

This chain connects TRBV11-2 to TRBJ2-7; 9 nucleotides match TRBD1. Germline trimming cut 4 bases from V and 1 base from J; bases unmatched to any gene: 5. Germline V gene data show CDR1 as SGHAT and CDR2 as FQNNGV. The CDR3 is 15 residues long. The DNA for the CDR3 is TGTGCCAGCAGCTCGACAGGGGGGAGGTCCTACGAGCAGTACTTC. It specifies CASSSTGGRSYEQYF.

The V call is TRBV9, the J call TRBJ2-1, with D possibly TRBD1 on 6 matching bases. CDR3 length: 15 amino acids. The germline V and J ends were trimmed by 0 bases and 7 bases, with 14 bases remaining between them. Germline values: CDR1 SGDLS, CDR2 YYNGEE. The CDR3 DNA reads as TGTGCCAGCAGCGTAGACAGGGTTGAATGGAATGAGCAGTTCTTC. It translates to CASSVDRVEWNEQFF.

This rearrangement joins TRBV2 to TRBJ2-5, with 8 bases that match TRBD1. Germline CDR1 SNHLY, CDR2 FYNNEI. This CDR3 spans 16 amino acids. Germline trimming cut 0 bases from V and 7 bases from J; bases unmatched to any gene: 10. CDR3 sequence (DNA): TGTGCCAGCAGTGAAGCCCCCCAGGGGGCAGGAGGGACCCAGTACTTC. It is translated as CASSEAPQGAGGTQYF.

The chain is built from TRBV4-1 and TRBJ1-4; TRBD1 matches at 8 bases. In germline, CDR1 is MGHRA, CDR2 YSYEKL. The ends lost 4 bases at V and 0 bases at J; junction bases unmatched: 4. The CDR3 has 16 residues. The CDR3 reads CASSPTGVATNEKLFF. The CDR3 nucleotides read TGCGCCAGCAGCCCGACAGGGGTGGCAACTAATGAAAAACTGTTTTTT.

V is TRBV2 and J is TRBJ2-7; no clear D gene. The ends were cut back, 7 bases at V and 0 bases at J, with 10 bases in the middle. Germline values: CDR1 SNHLY, CDR2 FYNNEI. This CDR3 is built from 13 residues. CDR3 residues: CASTVSNSYEQYF. CDR3 nucleotide sequence: TGTGCCAGCACAGTTAGCAACTCCTACGAGCAGTACTTC.

The V call is TRBV4-1, the J call TRBJ2-7; D possibly matches TRBD1 or TRBD2 (5 bases each). Germline CDR1 reads MGHRA; CDR2 reads YSYEKL. Trimming left V 1 base short and J 3 bases short, with 13 bases between. This CDR3 is built from 15 residues. The CDR3 here is CASSQGVGTGYEQYF. The CDR3 bases are TGCGCCAGCAGCCAAGGGGTAGGGACGGGCTACGAGCAGTACTTC.

This chain connects TRBV29-1 to TRBJ2-1; the match to TRBD2 covers 11 bases. The V segment lost 4 bases and the J segment 3 bases; nucleotides outside the gene matches: 2. This CDR3 contains 14 residues. CDR1 SQVTM and CDR2 ANQGSEA come from the germline V gene. The CDR3 DNA follows: TGCAGCGTTGCGGGGACTAGCGGCTACAATGAGCAGTTCTTC. Translating gives CSVAGTSGYNEQFF.

This clone was seen just once. J is TRBJ2-1 and V is TRBV6-5; no clear D gene. Trimming cost V 6 bases and J 7 bases, with 13 bases left between them. The CDR3 runs 13 residues. Germline CDR1 is MNHEY and CDR2 is SVGAGI. The CDR3 loop reads CASRNSRGNEQFF. In DNA form, the CDR3 reads TGTGCCAGCAGAAACTCCCGTGGGAATGAGCAGTTCTTC.

This chain links TRBV5-1 with TRBJ2-2; TRBD2 is a possible D gene (5 bases). The V end lost 4 bases, the J end lost 8 bases, and 15 bases lay between the germline ends. The CDR3 spans 14 residues. Germline-derived CDR1 and CDR2 are SGHRS and YFSETQ. CDR3 DNA: TGCGCCAGCAGCCCGGAGGCGGCTCGGGGGGAGCTGTTTTTT. It translates to CASSPEAARGELFF.

The CDR3 sequence: CASSEGGTQYF. The CDR3 coding sequence is TGTGCCAGCAGTGAGGGGGGGACCCAGTACTTC. The J gene is TRBJ2-5, the V gene TRBV2; D possibly corresponds to TRBD2 (6 bases). V gave up 3 bases and J gave up 7 bases, with 6 bases separating them. Per germline, CDR1 SNHLY and CDR2 FYNNEI. The CDR3 covers 11 residues.